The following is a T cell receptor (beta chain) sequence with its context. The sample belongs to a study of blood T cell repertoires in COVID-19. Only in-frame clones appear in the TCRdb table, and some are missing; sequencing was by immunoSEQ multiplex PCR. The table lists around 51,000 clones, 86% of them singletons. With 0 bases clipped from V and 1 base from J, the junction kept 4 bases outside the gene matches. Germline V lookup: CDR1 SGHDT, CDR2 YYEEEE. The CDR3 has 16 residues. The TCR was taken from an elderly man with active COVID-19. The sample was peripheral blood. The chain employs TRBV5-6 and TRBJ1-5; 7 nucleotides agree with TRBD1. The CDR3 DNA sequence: TGTGCCAGCAGCTTGGGGACAGGCATCAGCAATCAGCCCCAGCATTTT. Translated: CASSLGTGISNQPQHF.